This paragraph covers one T cell receptor (beta chain) sequence. Its target is not known. Pooling was applied to second doses at about 4 or about 12 weeks. The sample comes from a study of T cell responses to AZD1222 COVID-19 vaccine. General study results and limits: Donor demographics were predominantly white British with a female majority; clonal diversity may be underestimated. Nearly half of spike-specific TCRs reportedly go after variant regions that carry no mutations. Spike-specific TCRs gained breadth and depth after people received two AZD1222 doses.

CDR3 length: 16 residues. Trimming removed 5 bases from V and 7 bases from J; junction bases left unmatched: 12. CDR1 and CDR2 from the germline V gene are SEHNR and FQNEAQ (reference sequence). Measured with immunoSEQ multiplex PCR; TCRdb has only the in-frame clones, and not every one. This sample has roughly 150,000 clones, with about 90% found just once. This receptor was obtained from an adult who received the AZD1222 COVID-19 vaccine. The J gene is TRBJ2-1, the V gene TRBV7-9; TRBD1 matches at 9 bases. This material consisted of peripheral blood, taken 28 days after the second AZD1222 dose. CDR3 protein: CASSPDRGVQWNEQFF. Written as DNA, the CDR3 is TGTGCCAGCAGCCCGGACAGGGGCGTACAGTGGAATGAGCAGTTCTTC.